This T cell receptor (beta chain) was recovered during a study of blood T cells in healthy people across ages. Study summary: Template switching caught about one barcoded beta molecule for each two T cells.

Overall study results and limits: Measured against age, TCR beta diversity per million T cells decreased in a roughly linear manner. TCR beta diversity was tightly associated with the proportion of naive T cells.

This CDR3 has 13 amino acids. V shed 4 bases and J shed 7 bases, with 11 bases lying between them. Germline V gives CDR1 MNHNS, CDR2 SASEGT. As regards this clonotype: Its specificity is unknown.

Alongside a J-beta primer mix, a sample-barcoded 5' primer served in a second PCR lasting 7 to 11 cycles. A template-switch adaptor that had 12 random nucleotides put a tag on each cDNA molecule. Via MiXCR, TCRdb re-called the 5' RACE reads, giving one row per CDR3 protein. The sample carries roughly 1.5 million distinct CDR3 sequences, less than 45% recorded once. The gene calls are TRBV6-1 and TRBJ1-5, with TRBD1 as a possible D gene (5 bases). The sequenced material came from blood. This clonotype was obtained from a woman between 18 and 29 years old in good health. The CDR3 spells CASSGQPPQPQHF. For the CDR3, the DNA is TGTGCCAGCAGTGGACAGCCACCGCAGCCCCAGCATTTT.